This T cell receptor beta chain was profiled in a study of cytomegalovirus exposure and HLA in healthy donors listed by TCRdb under 2017. Notes on the research overall: In an earlier analysis of under 600 of the donors, 250 to 350 Gb of sequence data and 117 million unique TCR beta sequences from 180 million or so T cells were reported. Along with the approximately 700-subject first cohort, a separate validation cohort of roughly 110 different subjects was used. An earlier analysis of some 500 of the donors used high-throughput TCR beta sequencing to judge whether each TCR beta V gene segment behaved as functional or pseudogenic. Approximately 300 gigabases of sequencing data and 75 million to 85 million unique TCR sequences made up an early release that covered about 640 HLA-typed donors. The study profiled the T cell repertoires of more than 500 subjects by immunosequencing and related them to cytomegalovirus serostatus. Of the approximately 400 genotyped donors, about 84% fell in the genetic ancestry cluster associated with self-reported Caucasian donors. A later analysis re-examined previously published TCR beta repertoires from 610 or so donors and added high-resolution HLA genotyping to investigate patterns of TCR occurrence. Both class I and class II loci were covered by HLA typing, at four-digit resolution. Donor age, sex, ethnicity and CMV serostatus were compiled together with the repertoire data. Across 300 to 500 genotyped donors of the cohort, an average of about 200,000 unique TCR beta nucleotide sequences per donor were sequenced, and 15% to 20% of those sequences were non-productive. A later genetic analysis used genome-wide SNP genotypes for about three fifths of the 666 donors, treating that subset as a discovery cohort. Rather than drawing on any new phenotypic data, the later analysis identified candidate immune exposures from TCR beta sequences and the way those sequences occurred across donors. Because of strong linkage in the cohort, five DR-DQ haplotypes were treated as single units for association and clustering. To predict cytomegalovirus infection status, the study brought together high-throughput TCR immunosequencing, statistical association of individual TCRs with disease status, and machine learning. The number of typed donors differed by locus: about 629-630 for A, B, C, DRB1 and DQB1; 522 for DQA1; 606 for DPA1; and around 470 for DPB1. The study was designed to test whether signatures of past pathogen exposure could be identified by cataloging public T cell receptors. All discovery cohort repertoires had been generated using a single sequencing platform. Here is what the overall study found, with its caveats: The classifier was reported to diagnose cytomegalovirus status with high specificity and sensitivity in both the original cohort and the validation cohort. For the cohort, immune exposure information was limited to CMV serostatus. A cluster of highly shared sequence variants was judged likely to represent a technical artifact of the sequencing pipeline. In a later genetic analysis, fewer N-insertions in productive TCRs were reported among donors in an Asian-associated ancestry cluster than the 666-donor mean. A further reported finding was that TCR beta sequences accurately predicted the HLA-A and HLA-B alleles for most subjects in the first cohort. In a later analysis, most CMV-associated TCR beta chains were found to appear HLA-restricted, with HLA associations seemingly driven largely by CMV exposure. The 87-base-pair reads could not distinguish some IMGT-functional V segments, including TRBV6-2 and TRBV6-3, so those segments were excluded. Most TCR sequences were seen in very few donors, while some public TCRs were found in many individuals. The presence/absence analyses assumed that sequencing depth was roughly uniform across donors, and that assumption may not be true. The authors suggested that the approach could potentially be extended to other disease states and immunological phenotypes. In an earlier analysis of some 500 of the donors, most TCR beta V segments appeared in productive rearrangements about 87% or about 30% of the time, broadly matching IMGT annotations. A later analysis found that HLA-associated TCR beta chains were more clonally expanded and had lower generation probabilities than equally common non-associated chains. In a later analysis, around 15,000 TCR beta sequences were associated with specific HLA alleles at a false discovery rate of 0.05. In vitro tests confirmed that a few of the cytomegalovirus-associated TCR beta chains recognize cytomegalovirus antigens. In the study, 164 TCR beta chains were listed as associated with cytomegalovirus. Because HLA typing was missing for some donors at each locus, association tests included only the typed subset. Because counts were too low, about 18 rarely observed V segments, including chromosome 9 orphons, were excluded from the earlier analysis of fewer than 650 of the donors. In a later analysis, several top co-occurrence clusters were reported to appear linked to parvovirus B19, influenza, CMV and Epstein-Barr virus. Assigning TCR associations to individual alleles was difficult when HLA alleles, especially DR and DQ, strongly co-occurred. The cohort was sequenced for TCR beta chains only, and without alpha or paired-chain data the features that could be detected were limited. Correlated functional status among segregating V segments might be attributable to linkage disequilibrium, but an unknown experimental factor could not be ruled out. An association between a missense DCLRE1C variant and V-gene and J-gene trimming of TCR beta chains was found in a later genetic analysis and replicated in an independent cohort. In a later analysis, the rate of TCR association differed among HLA loci, with DRB1 alleles having the most associated TCRs and HLA-C alleles having the fewest.

In the case of this clone: Its specific antigen is unknown.

The germline V gene (reference sequence) supplies CDR1 MNHEY and CDR2 SMNVEV. Spanning cysteine to phenylalanine, the CDR3 consists of 12 amino acids. Just CDR3 DNA is preserved here, 36 bases in frame from base 1. Between the V and J ends, shortened by 6 bases and 11 bases respectively, the junction contains 16 bases. In total, approximately 610 healthy bone marrow donors made up the cohort. At the time of sampling, every cohort member was nominally healthy, though immune exposures that went unrecorded were likely present. The donor tested CMV seropositive and was one of the 289 seropositive cohort members. A peripheral blood sample was provided by each donor, and peripheral blood mononuclear cells were used for TCR beta sequencing. The Qiagen DNeasy Blood Extraction Kit was used to extract genomic DNA from the blood cell samples. The method behind the library was the immunoSEQ multiplex PCR assay. For the multiplex PCR, a mixture combining 60 forward primers for TCR Vbeta segments and 13 reverse primers for TCR Jbeta segments was used. Amplification of the CDR3 region of rearranged TCR beta genes was performed with a multiplex PCR assay on genomic DNA. Amplified TCR beta libraries were sequenced as 87-base-pair reads on the Illumina HiSeq System. From the authors' description of their analysis: A later analysis counted tens of millions of unique TCR beta chains across the 550 to 800 repertoires, and 10 million to 12 million of these chains were shared by at least two donors. Raw reads were error-corrected and collapsed into unique sequences with a nearest-neighbor algorithm that merged closely related sequences to remove PCR and sequencing errors. CDR3 sequences were aligned to IMGT reference sequences to assign V, D and J gene segments. Each retained sequence needed at least a six-nucleotide match to both a V gene segment and a J gene segment. Rearrangements were classified as productive when the CDR3 lacked stop codons and remained in frame with V and J, and all other rearrangements were classified as non-productive. Following IMGT convention, CDR3 was defined as the stretch from the second conserved V-encoded cysteine up to the conserved J-encoded phenylalanine. Sequences without an unambiguous match to a single V gene segment were excluded from the earlier analysis of 500 to 700 of the donors. An earlier analysis of a few hundred of the donors called V segments functional above 56.7% productive rearrangements and segregating when the between-donor standard deviation exceeded 5%. A statistical classification framework was built for diagnosing cytomegalovirus status from the catalog of TCR beta chain sequences. In a later analysis, V and J genes were assigned by comparing TCR nucleotide sequences against IMGT/GENE-DB human TR gene sequences. A later analysis assigned CDR3 sequences and most-parsimonious VDJ recombination scenarios with the TCRdist pipeline. In a later analysis, each TCR beta chain was defined by its CDR3 amino acid sequence together with its V-gene family, and reads lacking a unique V-gene family were excluded. In a later analysis, around 600 highly shared, low-generation-probability nucleotide sequences were removed to address suspected cross-contamination and a sequencing artifact. In a later analysis, a clonal expansion index was calculated for each public chain from normalized within-repertoire ranks of inferred template counts. Generation probabilities in a later analysis came from a VDJ recombination model fitted to out-of-frame rearrangements, and those results were checked against IGoR. Hypergeometric tests were used in a later analysis to score TCR-TCR, TCR-HLA and TCR-CMV co-occurrence, with a repertoire-size bias correction applied to the TCR pairs. To estimate false discovery rates, a later analysis permuted the HLA or CMV assignments 20 times. In a later analysis, co-occurring TCRs were grouped using DBSCAN, and TCRdist sequence similarity was added for clustering within HLA-allele-positive subsets. For co-occurrence clustering, repertoires with fewer than 30,000 or more than 120,000 public chains were excluded, along with 4 to 6 repertoires with anomalous nucleotide sharing. TCRdb obtained this table from immuneACCESS and retained in-frame rearrangements with V and J assigned. These tables miss some clones; where compared with another copy, unresolved V genes account for less than half of the shortfall, and the remainder is unexplained. V and J calls and clone size are those listed in that table; D and trimming were worked out from the DNA. In this sample's table one finds some 200,000 clones. 1.1% of the sample lies in the top ten.

The chain uses TRBV27 and TRBJ1-1; TRBD1 is a possible D gene, resting on 6 matching bases. Sequencing used PBMCs. The sequence was collected from a girl aged 2 to 9 in good health and CMV-seropositive. The CDR3 corresponds to CASSLQGREAFF. The nucleotide sequence is given as TGTGCCAGCAGCCTTCAGGGGAGGGAGGCTTTCTTT.